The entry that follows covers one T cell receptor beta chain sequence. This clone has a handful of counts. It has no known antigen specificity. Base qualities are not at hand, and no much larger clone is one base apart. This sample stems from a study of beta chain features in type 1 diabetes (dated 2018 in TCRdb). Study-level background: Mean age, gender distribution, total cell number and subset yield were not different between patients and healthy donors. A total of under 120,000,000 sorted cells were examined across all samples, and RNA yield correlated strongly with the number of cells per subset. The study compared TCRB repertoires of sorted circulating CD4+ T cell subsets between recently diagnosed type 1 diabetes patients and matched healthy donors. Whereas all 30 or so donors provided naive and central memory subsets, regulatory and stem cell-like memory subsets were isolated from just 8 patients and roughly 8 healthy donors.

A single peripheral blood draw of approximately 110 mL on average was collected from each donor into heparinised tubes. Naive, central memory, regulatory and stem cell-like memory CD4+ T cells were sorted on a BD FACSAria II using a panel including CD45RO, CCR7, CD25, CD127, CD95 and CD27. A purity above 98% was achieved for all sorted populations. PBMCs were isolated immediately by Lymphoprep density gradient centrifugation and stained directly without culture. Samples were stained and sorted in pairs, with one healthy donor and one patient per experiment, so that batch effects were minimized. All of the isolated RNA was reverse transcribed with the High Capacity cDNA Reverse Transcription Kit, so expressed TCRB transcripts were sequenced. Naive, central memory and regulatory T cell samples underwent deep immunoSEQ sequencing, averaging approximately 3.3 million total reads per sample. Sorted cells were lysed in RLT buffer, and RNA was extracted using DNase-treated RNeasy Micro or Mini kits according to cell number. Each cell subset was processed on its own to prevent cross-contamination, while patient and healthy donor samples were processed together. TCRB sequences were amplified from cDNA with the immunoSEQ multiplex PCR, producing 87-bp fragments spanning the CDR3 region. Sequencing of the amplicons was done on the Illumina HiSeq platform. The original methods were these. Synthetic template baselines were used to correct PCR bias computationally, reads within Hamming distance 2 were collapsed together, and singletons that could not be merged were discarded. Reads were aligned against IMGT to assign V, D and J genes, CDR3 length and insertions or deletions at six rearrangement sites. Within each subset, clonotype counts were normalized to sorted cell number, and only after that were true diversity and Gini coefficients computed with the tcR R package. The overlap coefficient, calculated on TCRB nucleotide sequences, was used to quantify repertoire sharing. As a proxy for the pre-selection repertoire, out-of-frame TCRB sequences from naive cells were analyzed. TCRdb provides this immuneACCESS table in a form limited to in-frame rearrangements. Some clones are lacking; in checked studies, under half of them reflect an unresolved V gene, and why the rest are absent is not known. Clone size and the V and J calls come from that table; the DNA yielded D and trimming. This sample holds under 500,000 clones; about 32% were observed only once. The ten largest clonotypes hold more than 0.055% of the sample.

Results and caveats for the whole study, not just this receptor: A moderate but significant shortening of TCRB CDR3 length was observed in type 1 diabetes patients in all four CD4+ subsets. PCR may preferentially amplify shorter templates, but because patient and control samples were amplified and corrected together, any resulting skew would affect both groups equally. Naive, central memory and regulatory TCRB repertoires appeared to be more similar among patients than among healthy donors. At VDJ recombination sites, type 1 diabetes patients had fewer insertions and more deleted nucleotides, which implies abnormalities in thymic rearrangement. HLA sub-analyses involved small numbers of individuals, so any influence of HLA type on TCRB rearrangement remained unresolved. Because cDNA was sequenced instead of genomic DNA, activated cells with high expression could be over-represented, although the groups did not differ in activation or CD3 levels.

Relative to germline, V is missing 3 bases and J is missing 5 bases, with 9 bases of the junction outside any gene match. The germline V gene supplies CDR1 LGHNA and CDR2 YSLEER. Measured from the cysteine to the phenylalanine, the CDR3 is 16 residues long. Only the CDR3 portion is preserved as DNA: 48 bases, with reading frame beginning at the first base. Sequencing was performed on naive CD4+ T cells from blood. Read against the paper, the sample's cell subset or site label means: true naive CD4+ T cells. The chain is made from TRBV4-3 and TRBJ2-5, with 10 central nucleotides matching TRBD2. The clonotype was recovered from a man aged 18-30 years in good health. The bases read TGCGCCAGCAGCCAGATAGCGGGAGGAACGGTTGAGACCCAGTACTTC. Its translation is CASSQIAGGTVETQYF.